These 10 T cell receptor beta chains came from one sample sequenced in a study of T-cell reconstitution after alpha-beta-depleted transplantation in children. Preparation of the TCRbeta library involved a method that used unique molecular identifiers. TCRdb re-derived calls from the PCR reads in MiXCR, one entry per CDR3 protein. The sample records almost 500,000 distinct CDR3 sequences, 12% being singletons. The specimen was PBMCs from the stem cell graft donor, collected from the stem cell graft. The source of these receptors is a human donor who donated a stem cell graft to a child with combined immunodeficiency.

This chain uses TRBV2 with TRBJ2-3; D may be TRBD1 or TRBD2 (6 bases each). V lost 1 base and J lost 4, with 9 bases in between. Germline assignment: CDR1 SNHLY and CDR2 FYNNEI. CDR3 size: 14 residues. The CDR3 region is CASSEDRGPDTQYF. CDR3 nucleotides: TGTGCCAGCAGTGAAGATCGGGGGCCAGATACGCAGTATTTT.

The chain is built from TRBV18 and TRBJ2-3, with TRBD1 matching 8 bases. Per the germline V gene, CDR1 is KGHSH and CDR2 is LQKENI. Trimming took 1 base from V and 3 from J; bases not matched to a gene: 6. This CDR3 spans 16 amino acids. The CDR3 protein is CASSPRTGGHTDTQYF. In DNA form, the CDR3 reads TGTGCCAGCTCACCACGTACAGGGGGTCATACAGATACGCAGTATTTT. The complete variable domain, with remaining parts taken from reference TRBV18 and TRBJ2-3, reads NAGVMQNPRHLVRRRGQEARLRCSPMKGHSHVYWYRQLPEEGLKFMVYLQKENIIDESGMPKERFSAEFPKEGPSILRIQQVVRGDSAAYFCASSPRTGGHTDTQYFGPGTRLTVL.

This clonotype was seen repeatedly, ten times or more. The rearrangement uses TRBV7-3 and TRBJ2-1; TRBD2 aligns across 8 bases. CDR1 and CDR2 from the germline V gene are SGHTA and FQGTGA. The CDR3 is 15 amino acids. J was trimmed by 1 base and V by 3 bases; bases with no gene match: 2. CDR3 sequence reads: CASSFGGASYNEQFF. For the CDR3, the DNA is TGTGCCAGCAGCTTCGGGGGGGCGTCCTACAATGAGCAGTTCTTC.

This clonotype was seen many times. The chain uses TRBV15 and TRBJ2-1, with no clear D. V lost 3 bases to trimming and J lost 14 bases, with 17 bases between them. Germline CDR1 is LNHNV and CDR2 is YYDKDF (reference sequence). CDR3 size: 13 residues. CDR3 sequence reads: CATSRVPTTFEFF. In nucleotides, the CDR3 is TGTGCCACCAGCAGGGTTCCCACGACGTTCGAGTTCTTC.

This clonotype occurred a few times. The V call is TRBV12-3 or TRBV12-4, the J call TRBJ2-2; possibly TRBD2 for D (5 bases). V was clipped by 3 bases and J by 6 bases, with 11 bases between them. The CDR3 consists of 14 residues. CDR3 loop: CASSFGGHAGELFF. In DNA form, the CDR3 reads TGTGCCAGCAGTTTTGGCGGGCACGCCGGGGAGCTGTTTTTT.

The J gene is TRBJ2-7, the V gene TRBV5-6; 9 bases agree with TRBD2. The germline V gene has CDR1 SGHDT and CDR2 YYEEEE. The CDR3 covers 15 residues. J lost 5 bases, V lost 3 bases, and 9 bases had no gene match. The CDR3 loop is CASSYFSGGLHEQYF. As DNA, the CDR3 is TGTGCCAGCAGCTATTTTAGCGGGGGACTCCACGAGCAGTACTTC.

The V call is TRBV5-5, the J call TRBJ2-7; D gene uncertain. Germline CDR1 SGHKS, CDR2 YYEKEE (reference sequence). The V end lost 0 bases, the J end lost 3 bases, and 10 bases lay between the germline ends. This CDR3 contains 14 residues. The CDR3, as DNA: TGTGCCAGCAGCTTGGTGGGCACCCTCTACGAGCAGTACTTC. Its protein product is CASSLVGTLYEQYF. Full variable domain (remainder filled in from reference TRBV5-5 and TRBJ2-7): DAGVTQSPTHLIKTRGQQVTLRCSPISGHKSVSWYQQVLGQGPQFIFQYYEKEERGRGNFPDRFSARQFPNYSSELNVNALLLGDSALYLCASSLVGTLYEQYFGPGTRLTVT.

The chain combines TRBV2 with TRBJ2-2; possibly TRBD2 for D (5 bases). The CDR3 length is 14 residues. V shed 5 bases and J shed 7 bases, with 14 bases lying between them. The germline gives CDR1 SNHLY, CDR2 FYNNEI. The CDR3 region has the DNA TGTGCCAGCAGTCCGGAGAGGGTCGTCGGGGAGCTGTTTTTT. Amino acids: CASSPERVVGELFF. Looking up the rest from reference TRBV2 and TRBJ2-2 gives the full variable domain: EPEVTQTPSHQVTQMGQEVILRCVPISNHLYFYWYRQILGQKVEFLVSFYNNEISEKSEIFDDQFSVERPDGSNFTLKIRSTKLEDSAMYFCASSPERVVGELFFGEGSRLTVL.

This clonotype was observed many times. This chain uses TRBV6-2 or TRBV6-3 with TRBJ2-1; D call uncertain. The CDR3 runs to 15 residues. Germline V gives CDR1 MNHEY, CDR2 SVGEGT. Trimming took 5 bases from V and 4 from J, leaving 15 bases between them. As DNA, the CDR3 is TGTGCCAGCAGTCTCTCGGGCATATCATACAATGAGCAGTTCTTC. Translated, it gives CASSLSGISYNEQFF.

At least ten counts were recorded for this clonotype. This chain connects TRBV20-1 to TRBJ2-7, with 8 bases lining up with TRBD1. Per the germline V gene, CDR1 is DFQATT and CDR2 is SNEGSKA (reference sequence). The ends lost 0 bases at V and 3 bases at J; junction bases unmatched: 4. This CDR3 is built from 14 residues. CDR3 nucleotides: TGCAGTGCTAGAGATGGACAGGGCGGCTACGAGCAGTACTTC. This translates into CSARDGQGGYEQYF.